These 30 T cell receptor beta chains were sequenced from one sample in a study of blood T cell repertoires in COVID-19. TCRdb keeps only in-frame clones here, not all; method: immunoSEQ multiplex PCR. Here the sample spans about 500,000 clones, 70% to 90% being singletons. Sequenced: peripheral blood. The receptors stem from a woman aged 45-65 years with COVID-19, enrolled during active disease.

V and J are TRBV5-1 and TRBJ1-1, with D possibly being TRBD1 (6 bases). This CDR3 has 15 amino acids. Trimming removed 4 bases at V and 0 bases at J, with 13 bases between. Per germline, CDR1 SGHRS and CDR2 YFSETQ. The CDR3 protein is CASSGGQRMNTEAFF. The CDR3 coding sequence is TGCGCCAGCAGCGGAGGACAGAGAATGAACACTGAAGCTTTCTTT.

V usage is TRBV6-5 and J usage is TRBJ1-2; D perhaps matches TRBD1 (5 bases). The V end lost 6 bases, the J end lost 6 bases, and 8 bases lay between the germline ends. The CDR3 is 11 amino acids. Germline CDR1 and CDR2: MNHEY and SVGAGI. CDR3 nucleotides: TGTGCCAGCAGCGGGACTGATGGCTACACCTTC. Encoded protein: CASSGTDGYTF.

The chain carries TRBV7-2 and TRBJ1-1; 8 bases align to TRBD1. The CDR3 is made up of 14 amino acids. Germline V gene lookup returns CDR1 SGHTA and CDR2 FQGNSA. V dropped 5 bases and J dropped 5; count of bases not matched to a gene: 7. The CDR3 here is CASSPRQGWTEAFF. CDR3 sequence (DNA): TGTGCCAGCAGCCCTCGACAGGGGTGGACTGAAGCTTTCTTT.

The chain combines TRBV19 with TRBJ1-5, with D tentatively TRBD1 (5 bases). The CDR3 has 14 residues. From germline, CDR1 is LNHDA and CDR2 SQIVND (reference sequence). Trimming took 6 bases from V and 0 from J, leaving 9 bases between them. The CDR3 spells CASSRQISNQPQHF. The DNA for the CDR3 is TGTGCCAGTAGCCGACAGATTAGCAATCAGCCCCAGCATTTT.

Concerning this clone itself: The same CDR3 is also encoded by other DNA sequences in this sample. V gene TRBV24-1 combines with J gene TRBJ2-2; 8 positions agree with TRBD1. Germline V gives CDR1 KGHDR, CDR2 SFDVKD. CDR3 size: 16 residues. V lost 1 base, J lost 4 bases, and 4 bases stayed unmatched. The CDR3 loop is CATSDLGQGGTGELFF. Here the CDR3 DNA reads TGTGCCACCAGTGATTTAGGACAGGGAGGCACCGGGGAGCTGTTTTTT.

This clone was counted once. The J gene is TRBJ2-7, the V gene TRBV29-1; TRBD1 aligns across 10 bases. From germline, CDR1 is SQVTM and CDR2 ANQGSEA. CDR3 length: 18 residues. V shed 0 bases and J 3 bases; nucleotides not matched to a gene: 14. The CDR3 DNA is TGCAGCGTTGAAGATACGGGACAGGGGCCGGAAGACAGCTACGAGCAGTACTTC. Translating it yields CSVEDTGQGPEDSYEQYF.

The CDR3 spells CASSQVRGDTQYF. The CDR3 coding sequence is TGTGCCAGCAGCCAAGTCAGGGGAGATACGCAGTATTTT. The chain links TRBV11-3 to TRBJ2-3; D might be TRBD1 (6 bases). V dropped 5 bases and J dropped 5 bases, with 11 bases sitting between them. The CDR3 runs 13 residues. The germline V gene has CDR1 SGHNT and CDR2 YENEEA.

V usage is TRBV7-2 and J usage is TRBJ1-2; 7 bases match TRBD1. V lost 2 bases to trimming and J lost 0 bases; unmatched junction nucleotides: 9. CDR3 length: 17 amino acids. Germline V CDR1 and CDR2: SGHTA, FQGNSA. CDR3 DNA: TGTGCCAGCAGCTTAAGGTCAGGGGGAACGACTAACTATGGCTACACCTTC. This codes for CASSLRSGGTTNYGYTF.

V is TRBV7-3 and J is TRBJ1-2; D uncertain. Deletions cut 3 bases from V and 3 bases from J, with 17 bases between. Germline CDR1 is SGHTA and CDR2 is FQGTGA. This CDR3 is built from 16 residues. CDR3 amino acids: CASSLRAPLSYYGYTF. CDR3 DNA: TGTGCCAGCAGCTTGAGGGCCCCACTAAGTTACTATGGCTACACCTTC.

This clone is a singleton in its sample. The chain carries TRBV10-3 and TRBJ2-1, with a tentative D call TRBD1 (6 bases). The CDR3 is 12 amino acids. Between the trimmed V and J ends, which lost 6 bases and 5 bases, there was a span of 8 bases. Germline V gene sequence: CDR1 ENHRY, CDR2 SYGVKD. DNA of the CDR3: TGTGCCATCAGGGGGACAAACAATGAGCAGTTCTTC. Translating gives CAIRGTNNEQFF.

This clone appeared once. The chain couples TRBV29-1 to TRBJ1-1; D unresolved. Trimming took off 1 base at V and 2 bases at J, with 11 bases between the two ends. The CDR3 is 14 residues long. The germline V gene has CDR1 SQVTM and CDR2 ANQGSEA. CDR3 region: CSVEGATLNTEAFF. The CDR3 DNA reads TGCAGCGTTGAAGGGGCCACTTTAAACACTGAAGCTTTCTTT.

This chain uses TRBV11-3 with TRBJ2-3, with TRBD2 matching 13 bases. The germline gives CDR1 SGHNT, CDR2 YENEEA. The J segment lost 5 bases and the V segment lost 1 base, leaving 0 bases of the junction unmatched. This CDR3 comprises 15 residues. Written as DNA, the CDR3 is TGTGCCAGCAGCTTAGGGACTAGCGGGGGAGATACGCAGTATTTT. Translated: CASSLGTSGGDTQYF.

The V and J genes are TRBV7-2 and TRBJ1-6; D is possibly TRBD1 (5 bases). From germline, CDR1 is SGHTA and CDR2 FQGNSA. CDR3 length: 15 residues. V shed 1 base and J shed 10 bases, with 14 bases lying between them. CDR3 sequence reads: CASSLGVGAGSPLHF. For the CDR3, the DNA is TGTGCCAGCAGCTTAGGGGTAGGGGCCGGGTCACCCCTCCACTTT. The full variable domain, in which reference TRBV7-2 and TRBJ1-6 provide the parts outside the CDR3, is GAGVSQSPSNKVTEKGKDVELRCDPISGHTALYWYRQSLGQGLEFLIYFQGNSAPDKSGLPSDRFSAERTGGSVSTLTIQRTQQEDSAVYLCASSLGVGAGSPLHFGNGTRLTVT.

This clone occurred a few times. This rearrangement joins TRBV10-1 to TRBJ1-2, with a possible D match to TRBD1 (5 bases). In germline, CDR1 is WNHNN, CDR2 SYGVQD (reference sequence). The CDR3 sequence is 17 residues long. Trimming stripped 4 bases from V and 1 base from J, with 19 bases between. In DNA form, the CDR3 reads TGCGCCAGCAGTGGAGCAGGGAGGATGGGTGATAACTATGGCTACACCTTC. It yields the protein CASSGAGRMGDNYGYTF.

The chain employs TRBV7-9 and TRBJ1-1; perhaps TRBD1 as D (5 bases). The germline V and J ends were trimmed by 4 bases and 6 bases, with 15 bases remaining between them. Germline CDR1 and CDR2: SEHNR and FQNEAQ (reference sequence). The CDR3 is made up of 14 amino acids. CDR3 amino acids: CASSSILGGAEAFF. CDR3 nucleotide sequence: TGTGCCAGCAGCTCCATCCTGGGAGGGGCTGAAGCTTTCTTT.

This clone was recorded only once. The chain combines TRBV24-1 with TRBJ2-1, with TRBD1 as a possible D gene (6 bases). CDR1 and CDR2 (germline): KGHDR, SFDVKD. V lost 7 bases, J lost 5 bases, and 23 bases lay in between. This CDR3 has 17 residues. Here the CDR3 reads CATRLKRSRDTDNEQFF. In nucleotides, the CDR3 is TGTGCCACCAGGCTGAAGCGATCCCGGGACACAGACAATGAGCAGTTCTTC.

This rearrangement joins TRBV2 to TRBJ2-7, with TRBD1 matching over 8 bases. The trim removed 5 bases at V and 6 bases at J, leaving 6 bases unmatched. In germline, CDR1 is SNHLY, CDR2 FYNNEI. The CDR3 totals 13 residues. CDR3 sequence: CASSLDRVIEQYF. The CDR3, as DNA: TGTGCCAGCAGTTTGGACAGGGTTATCGAGCAGTACTTC.

The chain employs TRBV25-1 and TRBJ2-3, with 8 bases that match TRBD2. Per germline, CDR1 MGHDK and CDR2 SYGVNS. This CDR3 contains 15 residues. J lost 4 bases, V lost 4 bases, and 7 bases had no gene match. The CDR3: CASSGRAGLADTQYF. CDR3 in DNA: TGTGCCAGCAGTGGACGCGCGGGACTAGCAGATACGCAGTATTTT.

The J gene is TRBJ1-1, the V gene TRBV7-8, with unresolved D. The CDR3 is 13 amino acids. Per germline, CDR1 SGHVS and CDR2 FQNEAQ. The germline V and J ends were trimmed by 6 bases and 1 base, with 9 bases remaining between them. CDR3 nucleotide sequence: TGTGCCAGCAGACTGGCGGGGAACACTGAAGCTTTCTTT. This codes for CASRLAGNTEAFF.

This clone was counted a few times. This chain links TRBV19 with TRBJ2-2, with 10 positions matching TRBD1. The CDR3 covers 17 residues. The V gene end was trimmed by 4 bases and the J gene end by 5 bases; junction bases not matched to a gene: 10. The germline V gene has CDR1 LNHDA and CDR2 SQIVND (reference sequence). CDR3 coding DNA: TGTGCCAGTAGTACCTACTCGACAGGGGGCGGGACCGGGGAGCTGTTTTTT. Translated: CASSTYSTGGGTGELFF.

There are a few counts of this clone. The chain joins TRBV3-1 (or the pseudogene TRBV3-2) to TRBJ2-7; 8 bases line up with TRBD1. Germline V CDR1 and CDR2: LGHDT, YNNKEL (reference sequence). This CDR3 has 17 residues. The V gene end was trimmed by 6 bases and the J gene end by 2 bases; junction bases not matched to a gene: 15. The CDR3 spells CASSSTPGQGATYEQYF. The CDR3, as DNA: TGTGCCAGCAGTTCGACGCCGGGGCAGGGGGCCACCTACGAGCAGTACTTC.

For the CDR3, the DNA is TGCGCCAGCAGCCAAGATGGGGGAGGCGATCACGTCTATGAGCAGTTCTTC. Translated, it gives CASSQDGGGDHVYEQFF. V usage is TRBV4-1 and J usage is TRBJ2-1; TRBD2 might be the D (6 bases). This CDR3 has 17 amino acids. Trimming pared 0 bases from V and 8 bases from J, leaving 20 bases between. The germline gives CDR1 MGHRA, CDR2 YSYEKL.

V is TRBV4-2 and J is TRBJ1-1; 7 nucleotides match TRBD1. V was pared by 3 bases and J by 0 bases, with 4 bases of the junction left unmatched. The CDR3 is made up of 15 amino acids. From germline, CDR1 is LGHNA and CDR2 YNFKEQ. The CDR3 sequence is CASSQGQPMNTEAFF. Here the CDR3 DNA reads TGTGCCAGCAGCCAGGGACAGCCCATGAACACTGAAGCTTTCTTT.

As for this clone: This sample also contains other DNA sequences that code for the same CDR3. The genes are TRBV6-5 and TRBJ2-6, with D uncertain. With 2 bases removed from V and 0 bases from J, the gap between germline ends came to 5 bases. This CDR3 comprises 15 residues. CDR1 MNHEY and CDR2 SVGAGI come from the germline V gene. The CDR3 DNA reads as TGTGCCAGCAGTTACCTGAGCTCTGGGGCCAACGTCCTGACTTTC. Its protein product is CASSYLSSGANVLTF.

This clone occurred once. The chain couples TRBV6-1 to TRBJ2-1; possibly TRBD2 for D (7 bases). Trimming removed 1 base at V and 8 bases at J, with 18 bases between. Germline V gene data show CDR1 as MNHNS and CDR2 as SASEGT. There are 16 residues in the CDR3. The CDR3 spells CASSEVGQQGRDEQFF. In DNA, the CDR3 is TGTGCCAGCAGTGAAGTAGGTCAGCAGGGGAGGGATGAGCAGTTCTTC.

This clone was recorded once. This chain connects TRBV6-6 to TRBJ2-3; the D gene is possibly TRBD2 (5 bases). Germline CDR1 reads MNHNY; CDR2 reads SVGAGI (reference sequence). V was shortened by 6 bases and J by 4 bases, with 8 bases between the two germline ends. This CDR3 spans 12 amino acids. CDR3 nucleotides: TGTGCCAGCAGCCCGGACTCAGATACGCAGTATTTT. The encoded protein is CASSPDSDTQYF.

With regard to this clone: Within the sample, other DNA sequences also encode this same CDR3. The gene calls are TRBV27 and TRBJ1-6; 8 bases line up with TRBD1. Germline CDR1 MNHEY, CDR2 SMNVEV (reference sequence). This CDR3 has 14 residues. With 3 bases clipped from V and 7 bases from J, the junction kept 2 bases outside the gene matches. CDR3 in amino acids: CASSLTGANSPLHF. The DNA for the CDR3 is TGTGCCAGCAGTTTGACAGGGGCGAATTCACCCCTCCACTTT.

This chain connects TRBV29-1 to TRBJ2-3; D is unresolved. Trimming left V 4 bases short and J 1 base short, with 6 bases between. Per germline, CDR1 SQVTM and CDR2 ANQGSEA. CDR3 length equals 12 residues. The CDR3 nucleotides read TGCAGCGTTGTGGCAGGCACAGATACGCAGTATTTT. Amino acid sequence: CSVVAGTDTQYF.

This chain connects TRBV7-7 to TRBJ2-5, with TRBD2 matching over 10 bases. Trimming cost V 5 bases and J 2 bases; bases outside gene matches: 5. Germline V gene lookup returns CDR1 SSHAT and CDR2 FNYEAQ (reference sequence). The CDR3 contains 15 residues. As DNA, the CDR3 is TGTGCCAGCAGCCCACTAGCGGGGCAACAAGAGACCCAGTACTTC. It is translated as CASSPLAGQQETQYF.

This clone was observed a few times. This sequence joins TRBV2 and TRBJ2-3; the match to TRBD1 covers 7 bases. Germline CDR1 and CDR2: SNHLY and FYNNEI. Trimming took 6 bases from V and 4 from J; bases not matched to a gene: 10. CDR3 size: 15 residues. The CDR3 is CASSARQGNADTQYF. For the CDR3, the DNA is TGTGCCAGCAGCGCTCGACAGGGTAACGCAGATACGCAGTATTTT.